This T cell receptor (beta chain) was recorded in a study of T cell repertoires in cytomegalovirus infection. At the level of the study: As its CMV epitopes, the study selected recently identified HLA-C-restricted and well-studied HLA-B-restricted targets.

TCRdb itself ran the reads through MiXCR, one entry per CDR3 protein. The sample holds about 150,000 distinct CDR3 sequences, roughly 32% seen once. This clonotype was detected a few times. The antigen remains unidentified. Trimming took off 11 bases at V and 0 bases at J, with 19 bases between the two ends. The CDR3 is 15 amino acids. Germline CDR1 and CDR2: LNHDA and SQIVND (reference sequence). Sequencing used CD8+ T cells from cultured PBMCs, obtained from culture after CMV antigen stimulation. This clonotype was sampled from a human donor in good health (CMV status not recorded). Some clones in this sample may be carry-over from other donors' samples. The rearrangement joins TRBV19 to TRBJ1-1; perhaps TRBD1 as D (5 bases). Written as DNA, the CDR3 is TGTGCCTCAAGACGAGAGGGGCGAATGAACACTGAAGCTTTCTTT. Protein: CASRREGRMNTEAFF.